The 12 T cell receptor beta chains given below trace back to one sample, sequenced in a study of blood T cell repertoires in COVID-19. Some clones are missing from TCRdb's copy, which holds only in-frame ones; the method was immunoSEQ multiplex PCR. Of 150,000 to 200,000 clones in the sample, 88% were seen once. The sequenced material came from peripheral blood. These receptors came from a man aged 70 or older with active or convalescent COVID-19.

CDR3 amino acids: CASSLDGNYEQYF. DNA of the CDR3: TGTGCCAGCAGCTTGGACGGGAACTACGAGCAGTACTTC. V gene TRBV7-2 combines with J gene TRBJ2-7; D may be TRBD2 (5 bases). The CDR3 sequence is 13 residues long. Germline loops: CDR1 SGHTA, CDR2 FQGNSA. V was trimmed by 3 bases and J by 3 bases, leaving 9 bases between them.

In this sample, this clone turned up once. The chain is built from TRBV6-2 or TRBV6-3 and TRBJ2-7; 11 nucleotides align to TRBD2. J gave up 4 bases and V 5 bases, and 7 bases lay outside the gene matches. The CDR3 is made up of 15 amino acids. In germline, CDR1 is MNHEY, CDR2 SVGEGT. The CDR3 coding sequence is TGTGCCAGCAGTGATCCGGGACTAGCGGTTTACGAGCAGTACTTC. Amino acids: CASSDPGLAVYEQYF.

CDR3 nucleotides: TGTGCCAGCAGAAACACTCCGGCAGCGAACCAAGAGACCCAGTACTTC. Protein sequence: CASRNTPAANQETQYF. The chain uses TRBV2 and TRBJ2-5; D is unresolved. The germline V and J ends were trimmed by 6 bases and 0 bases, with 17 bases remaining between them. The CDR3 is 16 amino acids. From germline, CDR1 is SNHLY and CDR2 FYNNEI.

This sequence joins TRBV7-9 and TRBJ1-5, with no clear D. Germline CDR1 reads SEHNR; CDR2 reads FQNEAQ (reference sequence). V was trimmed by 10 bases and J by 0 bases, leaving 10 bases between them. The CDR3 spans 13 residues. In nucleotides, the CDR3 is TGTGCCACCCAGGCGATTAGCAATCAGCCCCAGCATTTT. It codes for CATQAISNQPQHF. Full variable domain (remainder filled in from reference TRBV7-9 and TRBJ1-5): DTGVSQNPRHKITKRGQNVTFRCDPISEHNRLYWYRQTLGQGPEFLTYFQNEAQLEKSRLLSDRFSAERPKGSFSTLEIQRTEQGDSAMYLCATQAISNQPQHFGDGTRLSIL.

The CDR3, as DNA: TGTGCCAGCAGATTACTAGCGGTTGGGGATACGCAGTATTTT. Its protein product is CASRLLAVGDTQYF. V usage is TRBV28 and J usage is TRBJ2-3; TRBD2 matches at 8 bases. The ends lost 6 bases at V and 6 bases at J; junction bases unmatched: 8. The CDR3 contains 14 residues. CDR1 MDHEN and CDR2 SYDVKM come from the germline V gene.

The rearrangement uses TRBV5-1 and TRBJ2-5; perhaps TRBD2 as D (6 bases). Germline CDR1 is SGHRS and CDR2 is YFSETQ. Trimming stripped 2 bases from V and 4 bases from J, with 9 bases between. The CDR3 runs 13 residues. The CDR3, as DNA: TGCGCCAGCAGCTTCGGGACTTTAGAGACCCAGTACTTC. Amino acid sequence: CASSFGTLETQYF. Supplemented by reference TRBV5-1 and TRBJ2-5, the full variable domain reads KAGVTQTPRYLIKTRGQQVTLSCSPISGHRSVSWYQQTPGQGLQFLFEYFSETQRNKGNFPGRFSGRQFSNSRSEMNVSTLELGDSALYLCASSFGTLETQYFGPGTRLLVL.

The V and J genes are TRBV7-8 and TRBJ1-1; TRBD1 might be the D (5 bases). This CDR3 region has 13 residues. The ends were cut back, 5 bases at V and 4 bases at J, with 11 bases in the middle. The germline CDR1 and CDR2 sequences are SGHVS and FQNEAQ. CDR3 sequence reads: CASSQTVSTEAFF. CDR3 sequence (DNA): TGTGCCAGCAGCCAGACAGTATCCACTGAAGCTTTCTTT.

V and J are TRBV10-1 and TRBJ2-3; 10 nucleotides match TRBD2. V was clipped by 5 bases and J by 5 bases; unmatched bases: 7. From germline, CDR1 is WNHNN and CDR2 SYGVQD (reference sequence). The CDR3 is 15 residues long. The CDR3 sequence is CASSSSGGGQDTQYF. The CDR3 bases are TGCGCCAGCAGTAGCAGCGGGGGGGGGCAAGATACGCAGTATTTT.

The rearrangement uses TRBV7-8 and TRBJ2-3; D may be TRBD1 (6 bases). Germline V gene sequence: CDR1 SGHVS, CDR2 FQNEAQ. Trimming cost V 1 base and J 5 bases, with 7 bases left between them. CDR3 length: 13 amino acids. The CDR3 region has the DNA TGTGCCAGCAGCTTAGTCAGGGGAGATACGCAGTATTTT. This translates into CASSLVRGDTQYF.

This clone was observed a few times. The genes are TRBV29-1 and TRBJ2-7, with unresolved D. CDR1 is SQVTM, CDR2 ANQGSEA, per germline. The CDR3 is 12 amino acids. Trimming left V 6 bases short and J 2 bases short, with 11 bases between. The CDR3: CSVRRSAYEQYF. In DNA, the CDR3 is TGCAGCGTCCGACGGAGCGCCTACGAGCAGTACTTC.

The V and J genes are TRBV30 and TRBJ1-1; TRBD1 might be the D (6 bases). Germline lookup yields CDR1 GTSNPN and CDR2 SVGIG (reference sequence). The CDR3 has 12 amino acids. The V gene lost 4 bases and the J gene lost 6 bases, with 12 bases spanning the gap. The CDR3 loop reads CAWKPGTSEAFF. For the CDR3, the DNA is TGTGCCTGGAAGCCTGGGACATCTGAAGCTTTCTTT.

V gene TRBV28 combines with J gene TRBJ1-4; tentatively, D is TRBD1 (6 bases). This CDR3 is 15 amino acids long. The ends were cut back, 4 bases at V and 5 bases at J, with 14 bases in the middle. The germline V gene has CDR1 MDHEN and CDR2 SYDVKM. The CDR3, as DNA: TGTGCCAGCAGTTCAGCAGGGGCCCTAAATGAAAAACTGTTTTTT. Encoded protein: CASSSAGALNEKLFF.